The next 14 T cell receptor beta chains were all read from a single sample in a study of T-cell reconstitution after alpha-beta-depleted transplantation in children. Preparation of the TCRbeta library involved a method that used unique molecular identifiers. TCRdb re-derived calls from the PCR reads in MiXCR, one entry per CDR3 protein. In the table there are approximately 210,000 distinct CDR3 sequences, roughly 15% of which are singletons. Sequenced here: PBMCs from the stem cell graft donor, sampled from the stem cell graft. These receptors came from a human donor who donated a stem cell graft to a child with acute lymphoblastic leukemia.

This clonotype has only a few counts. This chain connects TRBV3-1 to TRBJ2-1, with D uncertain. V lost 2 bases and J lost 3, with 8 bases in between. CDR3 length: 14 residues. Germline V gene sequence: CDR1 LGHDT, CDR2 YNNKEL (reference sequence). Written as DNA, the CDR3 is TGTGCCAGCAGCCAACTCTCAGGCTACAATGAGCAGTTCTTC. It specifies CASSQLSGYNEQFF.

The chain uses TRBV30 and TRBJ2-7, with 7 bases fitting TRBD1. The CDR3 has 14 residues. Germline assignment: CDR1 GTSNPN and CDR2 SVGIG (reference sequence). V trimming: 0 bases; J trimming: 3 bases; junction bases outside the gene matches: 5. The CDR3 DNA is TGTGCCTGGAGTGTGGCCAGGGGGAGCTACGAGCAGTACTTC. Amino acid sequence: CAWSVARGSYEQYF.

This clonotype has ten or more counts. The chain carries TRBV12-3 or TRBV12-4 and TRBJ2-5; TRBD2 aligns across 13 bases. The CDR3 sequence is 15 residues long. V shed 4 bases and J 3 bases; nucleotides not matched to a gene: 2. The CDR3 coding sequence is TGTGCCAGCAGTTCAGGGACTAGCGGGGAAGAGACCCAGTACTTC. This encodes CASSSGTSGEETQYF.

This clonotype showed up many times. V usage is TRBV11-2 and J usage is TRBJ2-1; D assignment may be TRBD1 or TRBD2 (5 bases each). The CDR3 is 15 amino acids. Germline V CDR1 and CDR2: SGHAT, FQNNGV. The V end was cut by 2 bases, the J end by 7 bases, with 15 bases between. CDR3 sequence (DNA): TGTGCCAGCAGCTTATACTTGCCGGGACCTAATGAGCAGTTCTTC. The encoded protein is CASSLYLPGPNEQFF.

Note on this clonotype: A single base separates this from a much larger clone, so it may be a read error. The chain uses TRBV11-3 and TRBJ1-2; 10 nucleotides agree with TRBD1. The CDR3 extends over 17 amino acids. CDR1 is SGHNT, CDR2 YENEEA, per germline. In nucleotides, the CDR3 is TGTGCCAGCAGCACCGTCCCGGGACAGGGGAGAATGTATGCCTACACCTTC. Its translation: CASSTVPGQGRMYAYTF.

V usage is TRBV5-6 and J usage is TRBJ1-1; D is perhaps TRBD1 (5 bases). Trimming removed 4 bases from V and 3 bases from J, with 13 bases in between. The germline gives CDR1 SGHDT, CDR2 YYEEEE. CDR3 size: 14 residues. This CDR3 reads CASSTLGRDTEAFF. As DNA, the CDR3 is TGTGCCAGCAGCACCCTGGGACGGGACACTGAAGCTTTCTTT. The variable domain in full, with the rest retrieved from reference TRBV5-6 and TRBJ1-1, is DAGVTQSPTHLIKTRGQQVTLRCSPKSGHDTVSWYQQALGQGPQFIFQYYEEEERQRGNFPDRFSGHQFPNYSSELNVNALLLGDSALYLCASSTLGRDTEAFFGQGTRLTVV.

This chain links TRBV7-8 with TRBJ2-7, with TRBD1 as a possible D gene (6 bases). CDR1 is SGHVS and CDR2 is FQNEAQ in the germline V gene. V lost 5 bases and J 6 bases, leaving 26 bases between the germline ends. The CDR3 sequence is 17 residues long. CDR3 loop: CASSAEGEWGLVGEQYF. In DNA, the CDR3 is TGTGCCAGCAGCGCAGAGGGGGAGTGGGGGCTGGTAGGCGAGCAGTACTTC.

This clonotype was counted many times. The chain is built from TRBV5-1 and TRBJ1-1, with 10 nucleotides matching TRBD1. Germline V gene lookup returns CDR1 SGHRS and CDR2 YFSETQ. The trim removed 0 bases at V and 5 bases at J, leaving 4 bases unmatched. This CDR3 spans 15 amino acids. CDR3 amino acids: CASSLGQGADTEAFF. CDR3 coding DNA: TGCGCCAGCAGCTTGGGACAGGGGGCCGATACTGAAGCTTTCTTT.

This clonotype was observed many times. V and J are TRBV10-3 and TRBJ2-1, with D hard to call. V was shortened by 6 bases and J by 9 bases, with 9 bases between the two germline ends. CDR3 length equals 11 residues. Per the germline V gene, CDR1 is ENHRY and CDR2 is SYGVKD. The CDR3 DNA follows: TGTGCCATCAGGCAAGGCGGTGAGCAGTTCTTC. Translation: CAIRQGGEQFF.

This chain joins TRBV11-2 and TRBJ2-6, with 8 bases that match TRBD1. Trimming removed 0 bases from V and 3 bases from J; junction bases left unmatched: 10. The CDR3 spans 19 residues. Germline lookup yields CDR1 SGHAT and CDR2 FQNNGV. CDR3: CASSLESRTGRSGANVLTF. In DNA form, the CDR3 reads TGTGCCAGCAGCTTAGAATCTCGGACAGGGCGAAGTGGGGCCAACGTCCTGACTTTC.

This clonotype was counted at least ten times. This sequence joins TRBV28 and TRBJ1-2; D unresolved. With 6 bases removed from V and 8 bases from J, the gap between germline ends came to 13 bases. The V gene's germline CDR1 is MDHEN and CDR2 SYDVKM. The CDR3 length is 12 residues. DNA for the CDR3: TGTGCCAGCAGACGGACGGCGGGAGGCTACACCTTC. Its protein product is CASRRTAGGYTF.

This chain joins TRBV7-8 and TRBJ2-7; TRBD2 aligns across 10 bases. V shed 4 bases and J 2 bases; nucleotides not matched to a gene: 8. The CDR3 loop spans 16 amino acids. Germline loops: CDR1 SGHVS, CDR2 FQNEAQ. This CDR3 is CASSSTGLADTYEQYF. CDR3 DNA: TGTGCCAGCAGCTCCACAGGACTAGCGGATACCTACGAGCAGTACTTC. Full variable domain (rest looked up from reference TRBV7-8 and TRBJ2-7): GAGVSQSPRYKVAKRGQDVALRCDPISGHVSLFWYQQALGQGPEFLTYFQNEAQLDKSGLPSDRFFAERPEGSVSTLKIQRTQQEDSAVYLCASSSTGLADTYEQYFGPGTRLTVT.

This clonotype has a count of ten or more. V is TRBV20-1 and J is TRBJ2-1; TRBD2 aligns across 7 bases. Germline V gives CDR1 DFQATT, CDR2 SNEGSKA (reference sequence). The CDR3 is 19 residues long. V lost 0 bases, J lost 0 bases, and 14 bases stayed unmatched. Written as DNA, the CDR3 is TGCAGTGCTAGAGATTTGGAGGCGGGAGAGGGGAGCTCCTACAATGAGCAGTTCTTC. Translation: CSARDLEAGEGSSYNEQFF.

This clonotype was observed at least ten times. The CDR3 is CASSPPGLAEAYNEQFF. The CDR3 DNA follows: TGTGCCAGCAGCCCACCTGGACTAGCGGAGGCCTACAATGAGCAGTTCTTC. The chain is built from TRBV3-1 and TRBJ2-1; TRBD2 aligns across 10 bases. The length of the CDR3 is 17 residues. Germline values: CDR1 LGHDT, CDR2 YNNKEL (reference sequence). Unmatched junction bases numbered 8, after V lost 4 bases and J lost 2 bases.